This entry is about one T cell receptor beta chain. Measured with immunoSEQ multiplex PCR; TCRdb has only the in-frame clones, and not every one. The profile covers about 97,000 clones, with roughly 89% appearing a single time and 7.5% taken by the ten largest. The sample belongs to a study of T cell responses to AZD1222 COVID-19 vaccine. Here the sequenced sample was peripheral blood, taken on day 0 of AZD1222 vaccination. This TCR was sampled from an adult in good health.

The CDR3, as DNA: TGTGCCATCAGTGGGGACAGGGCACTCAATCAGCCCCAGCATTTT. Amino acid sequence: CAISGDRALNQPQHF. The chain carries TRBV10-3 and TRBJ1-5, with 9 bases lining up with TRBD1. Trimming cost V 4 bases and J 3 bases; bases outside gene matches: 4. The length of the CDR3 is 15 residues. The germline V gene has CDR1 ENHRY and CDR2 SYGVKD.